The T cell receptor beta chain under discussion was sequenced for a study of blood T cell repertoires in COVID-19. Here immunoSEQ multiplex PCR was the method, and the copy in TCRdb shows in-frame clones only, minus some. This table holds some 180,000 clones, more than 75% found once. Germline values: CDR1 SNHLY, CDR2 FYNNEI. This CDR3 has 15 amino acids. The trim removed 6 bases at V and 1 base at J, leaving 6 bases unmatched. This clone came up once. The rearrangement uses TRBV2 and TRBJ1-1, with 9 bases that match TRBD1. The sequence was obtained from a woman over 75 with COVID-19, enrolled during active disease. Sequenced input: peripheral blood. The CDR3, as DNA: TGTGCCAGCAGCGCCGGGACAGGGACGAACACTGAAGCTTTCTTT. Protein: CASSAGTGTNTEAFF.